The 20 T cell receptor beta chains in this list originate from one sample, sequenced in a study of blood T cell repertoires in COVID-19. Assay used: immunoSEQ multiplex PCR; TCRdb lists only in-frame clones, some missing. The sample contains some 200,000 clones, 84% of which appear only once. Specimen: peripheral blood. Receptors were obtained from a woman under 40 who had recovered from COVID-19.

CDR3 nucleotide sequence: TGTGCCAGCAGCTCCAGAGCTTCAGGGGGCAATCAGCCCCAGCATTTT. Translated, it gives CASSSRASGGNQPQHF. The chain carries TRBV7-2 and TRBJ1-5; D is possibly TRBD1 (6 bases). In germline, CDR1 is SGHTA, CDR2 FQGNSA. The CDR3 length is 16 residues. V dropped 4 bases and J dropped 2 bases, with 15 bases sitting between them.

The V and J genes are TRBV19 and TRBJ2-5; 9 bases are a match to TRBD2. The germline V gene encodes CDR1 LNHDA and CDR2 SQIVND (reference sequence). This CDR3 contains 15 residues. V lost 5 bases, J lost 5 bases, and 9 bases stayed unmatched. The CDR3 protein is CASSGRSGSRETQYF. In DNA form, the CDR3 reads TGTGCCAGTAGTGGCCGTAGCGGGAGTAGGGAGACCCAGTACTTC.

The chain employs TRBV2 and TRBJ2-3; TRBD1 matches at 7 bases. The germline CDR1 and CDR2 sequences are SNHLY and FYNNEI. CDR3 length equals 15 residues. V trimming: 4 bases; J trimming: 4 bases; junction bases outside the gene matches: 8. The CDR3 coding sequence is TGTGCCAGCAGTGCGGTAGGGGGCAGGGCAGATACGCAGTATTTT. Translated: CASSAVGGRADTQYF.

The chain links TRBV19 to TRBJ1-2, with TRBD1 identical over 8 bases. Looked up from germline, CDR1 is LNHDA and CDR2 is SQIVND (reference sequence). Trimming removed 1 base from V and 2 bases from J; junction bases left unmatched: 3. This CDR3 has 15 residues. As DNA, the CDR3 is TGTGCCAGTAGTATAGGCGCAGGGGGCAACTATGGCTACACCTTC. As protein: CASSIGAGGNYGYTF.

A single count supports this clone. V and J are TRBV18 and TRBJ1-2; D ambiguous. Germline V gene lookup returns CDR1 KGHSH and CDR2 LQKENI. This CDR3 region has 15 residues. V lost 3 bases and J lost 5, with 16 bases in between. DNA for the CDR3: TGTGCCAGCTCACCGCGATCCGGGGTGGAGTATGGCTACACCTTC. Protein: CASSPRSGVEYGYTF.

The chain joins TRBV28 to TRBJ1-5; maybe TRBD1 (5 bases). Trimming removed 3 bases at V and 5 bases at J, with 14 bases between. Germline CDR1 is MDHEN and CDR2 is SYDVKM. This CDR3 spans 15 amino acids. Here the CDR3 reads CASSLEGRGDQPQHF. CDR3 nucleotide sequence: TGTGCCAGCAGTTTGGAAGGAAGGGGCGATCAGCCCCAGCATTTT.

The CDR3 region has the DNA TGTGCCAGCAGTCCACAGGGAAGCTCCTACAATGAGCAGTTCTTC. Its translation: CASSPQGSSYNEQFF. The chain carries TRBV6-6 and TRBJ2-1, with D possibly TRBD1 on 6 matching bases. Germline V gives CDR1 MNHNY, CDR2 SVGAGI (reference sequence). The CDR3 runs to 15 residues. The V end was cut by 5 bases, the J end by 0 bases, with 11 bases between.

V is TRBV6-5 and J is TRBJ2-1, with TRBD2 identical over 14 bases. There are 15 residues in the CDR3. V was clipped by 6 bases and J by 12 bases; unmatched bases: 10. Germline V gene lookup returns CDR1 MNHEY and CDR2 SVGAGI. The CDR3 DNA reads TGTGCCAGCAGCCCACCGGGACTAGCGGGAGTAAGGCAGTTCTTC. It yields the protein CASSPPGLAGVRQFF.

The J gene is TRBJ1-6, the V gene TRBV27, with 7 bases fitting TRBD1. The CDR3 totals 16 residues. J was trimmed by 4 bases and V by 4 bases; bases with no gene match: 7. Germline V gives CDR1 MNHEY, CDR2 SMNVEV (reference sequence). CDR3 in DNA: TGTGCCAGCAGTTCTCGACGACAGGGATATAATTCACCCCTCCACTTT. Protein: CASSSRRQGYNSPLHF.

This rearrangement joins TRBV27 to TRBJ1-2, with TRBD1 matching 10 bases. With 3 bases clipped from V and 7 bases from J, the junction kept 5 bases outside the gene matches. The CDR3 totals 14 residues. Germline V lookup: CDR1 MNHEY, CDR2 SMNVEV (reference sequence). The CDR3 nucleotides read TGTGCCAGCAGTTTGACAGGGGGCGCGGGTGGCTACACCTTC. Translation: CASSLTGGAGGYTF.

The rearrangement joins TRBV5-4 to TRBJ2-1; 14 bases map to TRBD2. Germline CDR1 reads SGHNT; CDR2 reads YYREEE (reference sequence). The J segment lost 5 bases and the V segment lost 4 bases, leaving 8 bases of the junction unmatched. There are 17 residues in the CDR3. The CDR3 loop reads CASSPRLAGGMHNEQFF. As DNA, the CDR3 is TGTGCCAGCAGCCCTCGACTAGCGGGAGGGATGCACAATGAGCAGTTCTTC.

In its sample, this clone was seen once. The genes are TRBV10-3 and TRBJ1-4, with D maybe TRBD1 (5 bases). The V and J ends lost 3 bases and 8 bases respectively, with 10 bases between them. The CDR3 sequence is 13 residues long. The germline CDR1 and CDR2 sequences are ENHRY and SYGVKD. The CDR3 reads CAISDGRGEKLFF. CDR3 sequence (DNA): TGTGCCATCAGTGATGGTCGGGGGGAAAAACTGTTTTTT.

The chain recombines TRBV5-1 with TRBJ2-7; D gene unclear. The CDR3 loop spans 11 amino acids. V lost 4 bases, J lost 6 bases, and 8 bases lay in between. Germline CDR1 is SGHRS and CDR2 is YFSETQ. In DNA, the CDR3 is TGCGCCAGCAGCGATAGTCGCGAGCAGTACTTC. This gives the protein CASSDSREQYF.

This sequence joins TRBV11-2 and TRBJ1-5, with 7 nucleotides matching TRBD1. Germline trimming cut 5 bases from V and 0 bases from J; bases unmatched to any gene: 10. CDR1 is SGHAT and CDR2 is FQNNGV in the germline V gene. This CDR3 has 17 residues. CDR3: CASSRAAGGYSNQPQHF. The CDR3 DNA reads TGTGCCAGCAGCCGGGCGGCAGGGGGTTATAGCAATCAGCCCCAGCATTTT. Combining the CDR3 with reference TRBV11-2 and TRBJ1-5 gives the whole variable domain EAGVAQSPRYKIIEKRQSVAFWCNPISGHATLYWYQQILGQGPKLLIQFQNNGVVDDSQLPKDRFSAERLKGVDSTLKIQPAKLEDSAVYLCASSRAAGGYSNQPQHFGDGTRLSIL.

The chain uses TRBV6-5 and TRBJ1-5; the D gene is possibly TRBD1 (6 bases). The V and J ends lost 6 bases and 11 bases respectively, with 17 bases between them. CDR1 is MNHEY and CDR2 is SVGAGI in the germline V gene. This CDR3 has 13 residues. The CDR3, as DNA: TGTGCCAGCAGCCGAGACAGGCTGGGGGCCCAGCATTTT. Translated: CASSRDRLGAQHF.

The rearrangement joins TRBV9 to TRBJ2-7; 9 positions agree with TRBD2. The CDR3 length is 15 residues. V dropped 4 bases and J dropped 6; count of bases not matched to a gene: 11. CDR1 and CDR2 (germline): SGDLS, YYNGEE. The CDR3 sequence: CASSRDLAGVPEQYF. CDR3 in DNA: TGTGCCAGCAGCCGTGATTTAGCGGGAGTACCCGAGCAGTACTTC.

The genes are TRBV5-4 and TRBJ2-2, with D perhaps matching TRBD2 (6 bases). V was cut by 6 bases and J by 0 bases, with 15 bases left in between. Germline CDR1 is SGHNT and CDR2 is YYREEE (reference sequence). CDR3 length equals 16 residues. The CDR3 nucleotides read TGTGCCAGCACTGGGGAGGTAGCGGCGAACACCGGGGAGCTGTTTTTT. This sequence encodes CASTGEVAANTGELFF.

This rearrangement joins TRBV7-6 to TRBJ2-1; no definite D call. The V gene lost 1 base and the J gene lost 5 bases, with 12 bases spanning the gap. There are 15 residues in the CDR3. Germline CDR1 SGHVS, CDR2 FNYEAQ. CDR3 sequence: CASSLGGPVDNEQFF. In DNA, the CDR3 is TGTGCCAGCAGCTTAGGCGGCCCCGTGGACAATGAGCAGTTCTTC.

The V gene is TRBV28, the J gene TRBJ2-7, with D perhaps matching TRBD2 (6 bases). V dropped 7 bases and J dropped 3 bases, with 16 bases sitting between them. Germline V gives CDR1 MDHEN, CDR2 SYDVKM. This CDR3 spans 14 amino acids. The DNA of the CDR3 is TGTGCCAGCACTCCGGGACTGGGGAACTACGAGCAGTACTTC. Protein sequence: CASTPGLGNYEQYF.

In this sample, this clone turned up once. The chain joins TRBV9 to TRBJ2-7, with D tentatively TRBD1 (6 bases). Trimming cost V 4 bases and J 0 bases, with 11 bases left between them. CDR1 is SGDLS, CDR2 YYNGEE, per germline. The CDR3 consists of 14 residues. The chain's CDR3 is CASSPRTVSYEQYF. The CDR3 coding sequence is TGTGCCAGCAGCCCGCGGACAGTCTCCTACGAGCAGTACTTC.